The 17 T cell receptor beta chains below were found in one sample sequenced in a study of blood T cell repertoires in COVID-19. Clones were read by immunoSEQ multiplex PCR, and TCRdb kept only the in-frame ones, dropping some. The profile shows around 150,000 clones, approximately 80% of them singletons. Sequenced material: peripheral blood. These TCRs come from a woman between 50 and 59 years old with acute or convalescent COVID-19.

The chain recombines TRBV7-3 with TRBJ2-1; a possible D gene is TRBD1 (5 bases). The CDR3 contains 15 residues. Germline V lookup: CDR1 SGHTA, CDR2 FQGTGA. Trimming stripped 2 bases from V and 4 bases from J, with 12 bases between. This chain's CDR3 is CASSLGQGEYNEQFF. CDR3 in DNA: TGTGCCAGCAGCTTAGGACAAGGAGAATACAATGAGCAGTTCTTC.

The chain uses TRBV6-2 or TRBV6-3 and TRBJ1-5; 8 nucleotides agree with TRBD1. The CDR3 spans 13 residues. Germline CDR1 reads MNHEY; CDR2 reads SVGEGT. The V and J ends lost 4 bases and 7 bases, in that order; junction bases with no gene match: 3. CDR3 in amino acids: CASSWTGRQPQHF. The CDR3 DNA reads as TGTGCCAGCAGTTGGACAGGGAGACAGCCCCAGCATTTT.

V is TRBV6-5 and J is TRBJ2-5; 7 bases are shared with TRBD2. CDR1 and CDR2 (germline): MNHEY, SVGAGI. The CDR3 has 13 amino acids. Trimming cost V 9 bases and J 0 bases; bases outside gene matches: 4. The CDR3 here is CASWGGYQETQYF. CDR3 in DNA: TGTGCCAGTTGGGGGGGTTACCAAGAGACCCAGTACTTC.

The J gene is TRBJ1-4, the V gene TRBV2; weak D call: TRBD1 (5 bases). The ends were cut back, 8 bases at V and 4 bases at J, with 14 bases in the middle. The germline gives CDR1 SNHLY, CDR2 FYNNEI. The CDR3 covers 14 residues. Here the CDR3 reads CASLDRGYNEKLFF. The CDR3 coding sequence is TGTGCCAGCCTGGATAGGGGTTATAATGAAAAACTGTTTTTT. The full variable domain, its missing parts supplied by reference TRBV2 and TRBJ1-4, is EPEVTQTPSHQVTQMGQEVILRCVPISNHLYFYWYRQILGQKVEFLVSFYNNEISEKSEIFDDQFSVERPDGSNFTLKIRSTKLEDSAMYFCASLDRGYNEKLFFGSGTQLSVL.

The J gene is TRBJ1-5, the V gene TRBV18; D is perhaps TRBD1 (6 bases). Trimming removed 3 bases from V and 6 bases from J, with 18 bases in between. The CDR3 consists of 16 residues. The germline V gene encodes CDR1 KGHSH and CDR2 LQKENI. This CDR3 reads CASSPGTGRGTQPQHF. The CDR3 nucleotides are TGTGCCAGCTCACCGGGAACAGGGAGGGGGACTCAGCCCCAGCATTTT.

J is TRBJ1-5 and V is TRBV10-3; 9 bases match TRBD1. Germline V gene lookup returns CDR1 ENHRY and CDR2 SYGVKD. The CDR3 totals 14 residues. Trimming cost V 2 bases and J 8 bases; bases outside gene matches: 4. The CDR3 DNA reads TGTGCCATCAGTGAGGGGACAGGGCGGGAGCCCCAGCATTTT. This encodes CAISEGTGREPQHF.

This sequence joins TRBV4-2 and TRBJ2-7; 8 bases match TRBD2. Trimming at V came to 8 bases and at J to 5 bases, leaving 8 bases not matched to a gene. This CDR3 comprises 13 residues. Germline CDR1 LGHNA, CDR2 YNFKEQ. CDR3 sequence reads: CASRGGVSNEQYF. CDR3 DNA sequence: TGTGCCAGCCGGGGGGGGGTCAGTAACGAGCAGTACTTC.

The chain employs TRBV2 and TRBJ1-1, with TRBD1 matching 8 bases. Germline CDR1 SNHLY, CDR2 FYNNEI. The CDR3 spans 16 residues. The V and J ends lost 6 bases and 11 bases, in that order; junction bases with no gene match: 20. The CDR3 nucleotides are TGTGCCAGCAGCTTCGTCGAGACCGGGACAGGCGTCTCTGCTTTCTTT. This gives the protein CASSFVETGTGVSAFF.

The chain carries TRBV19 and TRBJ1-1, with 7 bases identical to TRBD1. This CDR3 is built from 15 residues. Germline V lookup: CDR1 LNHDA, CDR2 SQIVND (reference sequence). V lost 5 bases and J lost 5; bases outside the gene matches: 11. The CDR3 region has the DNA TGTGCCAGTAGTCTGTACAGGGGCGCAGGAACTGAAGCTTTCTTT. Amino acid sequence: CASSLYRGAGTEAFF.

The chain couples TRBV6-4 to TRBJ2-3, with D perhaps matching TRBD2 (5 bases). V gave up 4 bases and J gave up 6 bases, with 11 bases separating them. Germline V lookup: CDR1 MRHNA, CDR2 SNTAGT. The CDR3 loop spans 13 amino acids. CDR3 in DNA: TGTGCCAGCAGTGCCGGGGAGACTGATACGCAGTATTTT. This translates into CASSAGETDTQYF.

The chain employs TRBV4-1 and TRBJ2-3; tentative D call: TRBD2 (7 bases). Germline CDR1 MGHRA, CDR2 YSYEKL. With 2 bases removed from V and 1 base from J, the gap between germline ends came to 13 bases. The CDR3 consists of 16 residues. The CDR3 region is CASSQHGGPGTDTQYF. The CDR3 DNA reads TGCGCCAGCAGCCAACACGGGGGGCCGGGCACAGATACGCAGTATTTT.

The chain has TRBV5-1 and TRBJ2-7; perhaps TRBD2 as D (5 bases). The germline V gene has CDR1 SGHRS and CDR2 YFSETQ. This CDR3 contains 14 residues. Deletions cut 0 bases from V and 0 bases from J, with 7 bases between. The CDR3 is CASSLGGSSYEQYF. CDR3 coding DNA: TGCGCCAGCAGCTTGGGAGGGAGCTCCTACGAGCAGTACTTC.

The rearrangement uses TRBV9 and TRBJ1-6, with D hard to call. V was clipped by 2 bases and J by 10 bases, with 13 bases between them. Germline V gene data show CDR1 as SGDLS and CDR2 as YYNGEE. The CDR3 sequence is 14 residues long. The CDR3 loop reads CASSVYGVGSPLHF. Written as DNA, the CDR3 is TGTGCCAGCAGCGTTTACGGGGTGGGCTCACCCCTCCACTTT.

This clone was found a few times. The chain joins TRBV7-9 to TRBJ1-1; possibly TRBD1 for D (6 bases). Trimming shortened V by 2 bases and J by 10 bases, and 17 bases separated the two germline ends. Germline loops: CDR1 SEHNR, CDR2 FQNEAQ (reference sequence). The CDR3 totals 14 residues. The DNA for the CDR3 is TGTGCCAGCAGCTTACGCAACCAACAGGGACGAGCTTTCTTT. It codes for CASSLRNQQGRAFF.

V and J are TRBV28 and TRBJ1-1; TRBD1 aligns across 7 bases. The length of the CDR3 is 13 residues. Trimming at V came to 4 bases and at J to 5 bases, leaving 4 bases not matched to a gene. From germline, CDR1 is MDHEN and CDR2 SYDVKM. The CDR3 is CASSYRGTTEAFF. In DNA form, the CDR3 reads TGTGCCAGCAGTTACAGGGGAACGACTGAAGCTTTCTTT.

The rearrangement links TRBV9 to TRBJ1-2; no clear D gene. The CDR3 length is 11 residues. Germline CDR1 is SGDLS and CDR2 is YYNGEE. V was shortened by 3 bases and J by 7 bases, with 7 bases between the two germline ends. The CDR3: CASSALGGYTF. In nucleotides, the CDR3 is TGTGCCAGCAGCGCCCTCGGTGGCTACACCTTC.

The chain couples TRBV5-6 to TRBJ2-3; 8 nucleotides match TRBD1. Germline CDR1 and CDR2: SGHDT and YYEEEE. This CDR3 contains 16 residues. Trimming removed 4 bases from V and 0 bases from J; junction bases left unmatched: 7. CDR3 sequence (DNA): TGTGCCAGCAGCCAACGGACAGGGATGAGCACAGATACGCAGTATTTT. Its protein product is CASSQRTGMSTDTQYF.